These T cell receptor beta chains were read from a single sample in a study of blood T cell repertoires in COVID-19. Assay used: immunoSEQ multiplex PCR; TCRdb lists only in-frame clones, some missing. The sample records 130,000 or so clones, 80% to 90% being singletons. Material: peripheral blood. Receptor source: a man aged 65-85 years with active or convalescent COVID-19. CDR3s include the opening cysteine and the closing phenylalanine or tryptophan. The listing skips clone size in some rows; elsewhere it reads once, few, many or a size class.

cdr3_aa	v_call	j_call	clone_size
CASSYPRGQGQPQHF	TRBV6-2/TRBV6-3	TRBJ1-5	once
CASSQPTGSNEQFF	TRBV3-1/TRBV3-2	TRBJ2-1	NA
CASIGTGNTEAFF	TRBV2	TRBJ1-1	NA
CASTRSKNYGYTF	TRBV10-1	TRBJ1-2	NA
CASSLARGANYGYTF	TRBV7-2	TRBJ1-2	NA
CASSDGQGAREKLFF	TRBV19	TRBJ1-4	NA
CASSQVGQGGEQYF	TRBV3-1/TRBV3-2	TRBJ2-7	NA
CASSLRGDQSTNEKLFF	TRBV5-1	TRBJ1-4	few
CAWTQGAGANVLTF	TRBV30	TRBJ2-6	NA
CASSYGSGAYEQYF	TRBV6-6	TRBJ2-7	NA
CASRADFRNTGELFF	TRBV2	TRBJ2-2	NA
CASSHLTGGDQPQHF	TRBV6-5	TRBJ1-5	NA
CASSSHRASSYGYTF	TRBV7-8	TRBJ1-2	NA
CAWSVGRTSTNEKLFF	TRBV30	TRBJ1-4	NA
CAISDSGVHEQYF	TRBV10-3	TRBJ2-7	NA
CATSATGTVNNEQFF	TRBV24-1	TRBJ2-1	NA
CAISERDRGSGANVLTF	TRBV10-3	TRBJ2-6	NA
CASSYSLAGFTYEQYF	TRBV6-5	TRBJ2-7	NA
CASSRRGTSGRAYHEQYF	TRBV5-1	TRBJ2-7	once
CASSPGQGEVYEQYF	TRBV5-1	TRBJ2-7	NA
CASSPGTDYGYTF	TRBV14	TRBJ1-2	NA
CASSKEGTGRDYNSPLHF	TRBV21-1	TRBJ1-6	once
CASSLAQTGGQPQHF	TRBV11-2	TRBJ1-5	NA
CASSISGLASTYEQYF	TRBV19	TRBJ2-7	NA
CASSLGLRMDQETQYF	TRBV5-1	TRBJ2-5	NA
CASSIRGAKDTQYF	TRBV19	TRBJ2-3	NA
CASSQASLLGQFYGYTF	TRBV4-2	TRBJ1-2	NA
CASSRTDNQPQHF	TRBV27	TRBJ1-5	NA
CASSGQGRQPQHF	TRBV19	TRBJ1-5	NA
CASSLGRASGEETQYF	TRBV5-4	TRBJ2-5	NA
CASSIDLRGGFGNSPLHF	TRBV28	TRBJ1-6	NA
CASSQEGHYRGSSYNSPLHF	TRBV4-1	TRBJ1-6	NA
CASSLPGGSGARTEAFF	TRBV18	TRBJ1-1	NA
CASSYRTGGTYEQYF	TRBV5-8	TRBJ2-7	NA
CASSPGGRGQPQHF	TRBV6-1	TRBJ1-5	NA
CASTQREVYEQFF	TRBV6-6	TRBJ2-1	NA
CAVRQGETEKLFF	TRBV10-3	TRBJ1-4	NA
CASSLGTGGKETQYF	TRBV7-3	TRBJ2-5	NA
CASITGGNSPLHF	TRBV6-5	TRBJ1-6	NA
CASGGTTRGEQYF	TRBV2	TRBJ2-7	NA
CASSRDQGRTEAFF	TRBV5-4	TRBJ1-1	NA
CARSLGQLNEKLFF	TRBV5-3	TRBJ1-4	few
CASSHRGLEGYYTF	TRBV27	TRBJ1-2	once
CASTLVTVREGYTF	TRBV6-5	TRBJ1-2	NA
CASSPPVQGVGETQYF	TRBV18	TRBJ2-5	NA
CASSLETSGSADTQYF	TRBV27	TRBJ2-3	NA
CASSLPGGSGELFF	TRBV4-1	TRBJ2-2	once
CASSLTGSLQPQHF	TRBV3-1/TRBV3-2	TRBJ1-5	NA